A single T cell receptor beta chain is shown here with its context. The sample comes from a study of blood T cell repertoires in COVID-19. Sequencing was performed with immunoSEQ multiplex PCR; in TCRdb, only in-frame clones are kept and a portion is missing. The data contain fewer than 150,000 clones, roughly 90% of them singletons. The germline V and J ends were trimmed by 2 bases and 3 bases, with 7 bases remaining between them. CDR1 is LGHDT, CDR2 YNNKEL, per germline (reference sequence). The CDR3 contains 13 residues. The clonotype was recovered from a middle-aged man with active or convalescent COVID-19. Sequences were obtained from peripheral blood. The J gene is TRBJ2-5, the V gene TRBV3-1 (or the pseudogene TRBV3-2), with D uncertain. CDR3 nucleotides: TGTGCCAGCAGCCAACGACATGAAGAGACCCAGTACTTC. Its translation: CASSQRHEETQYF.